This is a list of T cell receptor beta chains from one sample in a study of T cell responses to AZD1222 COVID-19 vaccine. The protocol was immunoSEQ multiplex PCR, while the TCRdb copy is restricted to in-frame clones and leaves out a portion. The sample has under 90,000 clones; roughly four fifths are singletons. Source: peripheral blood, taken 28 days after the second AZD1222 dose. These receptors all come from an adult who received the AZD1222 COVID-19 vaccine. Both conserved end residues are part of each CDR3. The order of the fields is V gene, clone size, J gene, D gene, CDR3 DNA, CDR3 protein. A D gene is named only where the DNA matches it firmly. Clone sizes are given selectively: once, few, many, or a class where the clone is expanded.

V: TRBV28; size: .; J: TRBJ1-2; D: TRBD1; DNA: TGTGCCAGCAGTTCCCAGGCAACAGGGGGCTTTGGTGGCTACACCTTC; CDR3: CASSSQATGGFGGYTF
V: TRBV19; size: .; J: TRBJ1-2; D: TRBD1; DNA: TGTGCCAGTAGTATCCCGGGACAGGGCTTATATGGCTACACCTTC; CDR3: CASSIPGQGLYGYTF
V: TRBV5-6; size: .; J: TRBJ1-4; D: .; DNA: TGTGCCAGCAGCCAACCAACTAATGAAAAACTGTTTTTT; CDR3: CASSQPTNEKLFF
V: TRBV3-1/TRBV3-2; size: .; J: TRBJ2-1; D: TRBD2; DNA: TGTGCCAGCAGCCAAGATGACCCTAGCGGGTTAACCTACAATGAGCAGTTCTTC; CDR3: CASSQDDPSGLTYNEQFF
V: TRBV19; size: once; J: TRBJ2-1; D: TRBD1; DNA: TGTGCCAGTAGTACTACAGGGGGCGGAAGCAATGAGCAGTTCTTC; CDR3: CASSTTGGGSNEQFF
V: TRBV5-1; size: .; J: TRBJ2-7; D: TRBD1; DNA: TGCGCCAGCAGCCGCGGACAGGGGGGCTACGAGCAGTACTTC; CDR3: CASSRGQGGYEQYF
V: TRBV7-8; size: .; J: TRBJ2-7; D: TRBD2; DNA: TGTGCCAGCAGTTCTCGGGGACTAGCGGGATATAGTGAGCAGTACTTC; CDR3: CASSSRGLAGYSEQYF
V: TRBV28; size: once; J: TRBJ1-1; D: .; DNA: TGTGCCAGCAGTTTATTCAGACTTATGAACACTGAAGCTTTCTTT; CDR3: CASSLFRLMNTEAFF
V: TRBV7-9; size: .; J: TRBJ2-1; D: TRBD2; DNA: TGTGCCAGCAGCGCTACTAGCGGCAGCTCCTACAATGAGCAGTTCTTC; CDR3: CASSATSGSSYNEQFF
V: TRBV28; size: .; J: TRBJ1-4; D: .; DNA: TGTGCCAGCAGTTTAGACAGCTATGGGGCAACTAATGAAAAACTGTTTTTT; CDR3: CASSLDSYGATNEKLFF
V: TRBV7-2; size: .; J: TRBJ2-7; D: .; DNA: TGTGCCAGCAGCTTAGGAGTGGGGGGCTACGAGCAGTACTTC; CDR3: CASSLGVGGYEQYF
V: TRBV5-1; size: .; J: TRBJ2-1; D: .; DNA: TGCGCCAGCAGCTTGGACCAGGGCAATGAGCAGTTCTTC; CDR3: CASSLDQGNEQFF
V: TRBV27; size: .; J: TRBJ2-1; D: .; DNA: TGTGCCAGCAGTTGGGCGTTCCGCAGGGTTGGCAATGAGCAGTTCTTC; CDR3: CASSWAFRRVGNEQFF
V: TRBV21-1; size: .; J: TRBJ2-1; D: .; DNA: TGTGCCAGCAGCAAAGCGATGGAGACTAGCGGGGTGAGTTCCTACAATGAGCAGTTCTTC; CDR3: CASSKAMETSGVSSYNEQFF
V: TRBV19; size: .; J: TRBJ2-7; D: .; DNA: TGTGCCAGTAGGGGAGGTCTCTCCTACGAGCAGTACTTC; CDR3: CASRGGLSYEQYF
V: TRBV30; size: .; J: TRBJ1-2; D: .; DNA: TGTGCCTGGAGTGTGGGCCACTCCAACTATGGCTACACCTTC; CDR3: CAWSVGHSNYGYTF
V: TRBV6-2/TRBV6-3; size: .; J: TRBJ1-1; D: .; DNA: TGTGCCAGCAGTTACTCGGGGGGCGCTGGTAACACTGAAGCTTTCTTT; CDR3: CASSYSGGAGNTEAFF